Here is one T cell receptor beta chain with its context. The data stem from a study of blood T cell repertoires in COVID-19. Unmatched junction bases numbered 13, after V lost 6 bases and J lost 4 bases. The CDR3 consists of 16 residues. In germline, CDR1 is MDHEN, CDR2 SYDVKM. Sequencing used immunoSEQ multiplex PCR; TCRdb keeps in-frame clones, though not all of them. The repertoire holds around 140,000 clones, with roughly 84% as singletons. This chain links TRBV28 with TRBJ1-2, with TRBD1 matching 8 bases. This TCR was sampled from a woman between 55 and 75 years old with acute or convalescent COVID-19. The sequenced material came from peripheral blood. The CDR3 sequence is CASSPKTGGGVYGYTF. DNA of the CDR3: TGTGCCAGCAGCCCAAAAACAGGGGGGGGAGTCTATGGCTACACCTTC.